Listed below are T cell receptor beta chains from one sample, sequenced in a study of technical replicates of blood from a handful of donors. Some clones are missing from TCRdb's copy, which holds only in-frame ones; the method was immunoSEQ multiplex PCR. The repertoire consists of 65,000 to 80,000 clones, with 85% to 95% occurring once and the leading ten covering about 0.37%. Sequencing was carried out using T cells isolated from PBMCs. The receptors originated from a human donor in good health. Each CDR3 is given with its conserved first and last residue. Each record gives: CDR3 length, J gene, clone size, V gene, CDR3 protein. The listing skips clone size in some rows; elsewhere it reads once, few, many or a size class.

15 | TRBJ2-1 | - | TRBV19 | CASTLSGRPYNEQFF
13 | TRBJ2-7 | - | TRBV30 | CAWSVQFDYEQYF
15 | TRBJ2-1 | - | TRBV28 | CASSLLWEGLNEQFF
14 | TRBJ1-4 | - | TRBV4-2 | CASSRGATNEKLFF
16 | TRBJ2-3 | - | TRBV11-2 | CASSPRLVKGTDTQYF
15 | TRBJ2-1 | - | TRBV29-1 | CSVAGGKGTNIEQFF
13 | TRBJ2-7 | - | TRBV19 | CASSSRGEYEQYF
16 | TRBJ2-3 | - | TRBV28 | CASSFQTGASTDTQYF
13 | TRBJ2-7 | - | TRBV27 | CASSLSRTYEQYF
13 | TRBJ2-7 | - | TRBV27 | CASSLSLTSQQYF
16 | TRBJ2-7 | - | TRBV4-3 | CASSQELASSPLEQYF
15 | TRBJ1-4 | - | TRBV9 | CASSVDPGKGEKLFF
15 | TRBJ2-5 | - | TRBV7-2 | CASSLLSGREETQYF
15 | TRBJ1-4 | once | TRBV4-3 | CASSQTGGTNEKLFF
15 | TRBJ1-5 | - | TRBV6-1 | CASSEGTVSNQPQHF
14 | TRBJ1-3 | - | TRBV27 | CASSPRAPGNTIYF
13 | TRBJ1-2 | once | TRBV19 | CASSILGLDGYTF
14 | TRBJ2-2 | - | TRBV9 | CASSQMEGTGELFF
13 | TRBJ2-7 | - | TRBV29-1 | CSVKTGGYYEQYF
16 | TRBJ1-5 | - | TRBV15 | CATSREGAGEIIPQHF
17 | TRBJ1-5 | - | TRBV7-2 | CASSLTGGAEVNQPQHF
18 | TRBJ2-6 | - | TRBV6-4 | CASSERDFRDAGANVLTF
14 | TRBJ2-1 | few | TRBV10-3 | CAISAVLGGDEQFF
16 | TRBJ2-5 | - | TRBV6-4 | CASSESAGVGQETQYF
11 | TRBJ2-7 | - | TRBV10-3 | CAISDLYEQYF
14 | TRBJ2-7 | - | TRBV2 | CASREAGGPYEQYF
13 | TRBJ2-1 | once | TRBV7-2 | CASSSDYSGEQFF
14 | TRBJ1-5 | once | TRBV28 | CASSLAVSNQPQHF
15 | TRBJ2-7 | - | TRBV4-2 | CASSQYPGSSYEQYF